This T cell receptor (beta chain) was documented in a study of T cells in localized non-small cell lung cancer. Study conclusions and caveats: Appearances in adjacent lung were noted for a median approximately 58 of the top 100 tumor clones. Uninvolved adjacent lung, not tumor, had the highest T cell clonality.

Produced via immunoSEQ multiplex PCR; TCRdb's table is partial and in-frame only. The data contain approximately 49,000 clones, 70% to 85% of them singletons. V lost 4 bases, J lost 4 bases, and 5 bases lay in between. The CDR3 loop spans 12 amino acids. In germline, CDR1 is SGHNT, CDR2 YYREEE (reference sequence). As concerns this clone: Its cognate antigen is unknown.

Sequenced here: peripheral blood, sampled before any cancer treatment. The V and J genes are TRBV5-4 and TRBJ2-2, with D possibly TRBD2 on 5 matching bases. The clonotype originates from a man aged 40-75 years with stage I squamous cell lung carcinoma. The CDR3 here is CASSLATGELFF. The CDR3 DNA reads as TGTGCCAGCAGCCTAGCCACCGGGGAGCTGTTTTTT. Drawing the rest from reference TRBV5-4 and TRBJ2-2, the complete variable domain is ETGVTQSPTHLIKTRGQQVTLRCSSQSGHNTVSWYQQALGQGPQFIFQYYREEENGRGNFPPRFSGLQFPNYSSELNVNALELDDSALYLCASSLATGELFFGEGSRLTVL.